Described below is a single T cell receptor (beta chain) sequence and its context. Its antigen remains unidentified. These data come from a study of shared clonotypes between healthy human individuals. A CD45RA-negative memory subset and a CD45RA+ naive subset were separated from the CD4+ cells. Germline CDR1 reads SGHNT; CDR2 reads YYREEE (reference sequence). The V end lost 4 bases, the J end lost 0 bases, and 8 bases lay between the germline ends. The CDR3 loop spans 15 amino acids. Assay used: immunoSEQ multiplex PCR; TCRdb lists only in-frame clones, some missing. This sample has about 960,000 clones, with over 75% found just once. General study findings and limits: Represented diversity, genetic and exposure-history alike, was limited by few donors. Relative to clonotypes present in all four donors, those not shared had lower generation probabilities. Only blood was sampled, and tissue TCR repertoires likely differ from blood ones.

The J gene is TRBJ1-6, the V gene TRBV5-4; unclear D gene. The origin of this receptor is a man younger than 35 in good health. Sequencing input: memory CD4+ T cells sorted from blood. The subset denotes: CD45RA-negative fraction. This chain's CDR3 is CASSRESSYNSPLHF. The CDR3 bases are TGTGCCAGCAGCCGGGAGAGCTCCTATAATTCACCCCTCCACTTT.